This passage covers 13 T cell receptor beta chains from one sample sequenced in a study of CD8+CD57+ T cells in acquired aplastic anemia. The TCR beta profiling, which covered VDJ combination and CDR3 sequence, was carried out using genomic DNA as the template. TCRdb recomputed calls from the reads with MiXCR, one row per CDR3 protein. Of approximately 180,000 distinct CDR3 sequences in the sample, 47% are singletons; the top ten hold over 0.95%. By flow cytometry, patients selected for sequencing had shown an expansion of CD8+CD57+ cells. Sample: sorted CD4+, CD8+, or CD8+CD57+ T cells (not recorded which) from PBMCs. These receptors were collected from a human donor with aplastic anemia.

The rearrangement uses TRBV5-7 and TRBJ1-1; D not resolved. TRBV5-7 qualifies as an ORF whose function is uncertain. V lost 0 bases and J 3 bases, leaving 9 bases between the germline ends. CDR3 length: 14 residues. The CDR3 sequence is CASSLGEAHTEAFF. CDR3 bases: TGTGCCAGCAGCTTGGGTGAGGCGCACACTGAAGCTTTCTTT.

This clonotype appeared many times. This sequence joins TRBV2 and TRBJ1-2; 10 nucleotides align to TRBD1. V gave up 8 bases and J gave up 4 bases; unmatched junction bases: 7. The CDR3 runs 14 residues. The germline CDR1 and CDR2 sequences are SNHLY and FYNNEI. CDR3 region: CASSGQGGTYGYTF. CDR3 nucleotide sequence: TGTGCCAGCTCAGGACAGGGGGGTACCTATGGCTACACCTTC.

This clonotype was seen a few times. The chain is built from TRBV15 and TRBJ1-4; a possible D gene is TRBD1 (5 bases). The CDR3 covers 13 residues. With 8 bases removed from V and 8 bases from J, the gap between germline ends came to 15 bases. Germline CDR1 is LNHNV and CDR2 is YYDKDF (reference sequence). The CDR3 loop is CATSLFRGEKLFF. DNA of the CDR3: TGTGCCACCTCTCTGTTCCGGGGCGAAAAACTGTTTTTT. Using reference TRBV15 and TRBJ1-4 for the parts outside the CDR3, the full variable domain is DAMVIQNPRYQVTQFGKPVTLSCSQTLNHNVMYWYQQKSSQAPKLLFHYYDKDFNNEADTPDNFQSRRPNTSFCFLDIRSPGLGDTAMYLCATSLFRGEKLFFGSGTQLSVL.

This clonotype was seen more than once but under ten times. This rearrangement joins TRBV20-1 to TRBJ1-2; D uncertain. V lost 5 bases, J lost 5 bases, and 12 bases lay in between. Germline loops: CDR1 DFQATT, CDR2 SNEGSKA (reference sequence). The CDR3 length is 12 residues. CDR3 sequence reads: CSAPSLGYGYTF. The CDR3, as DNA: TGCAGTGCTCCTTCCCTGGGGTATGGCTACACCTTC.

The rearrangement uses TRBV2 and TRBJ2-7; maybe TRBD1 (5 bases). The CDR3 has 11 amino acids. Germline V lookup: CDR1 SNHLY, CDR2 FYNNEI. The V and J ends lost 4 bases and 5 bases respectively, with 6 bases between them. DNA of the CDR3: TGTGCCAGCAGTGCCAGGGACGAGCAGTACTTC. Its protein product is CASSARDEQYF.

This clonotype was seen repeatedly, ten times or more. The chain couples TRBV5-1 to TRBJ1-2, with TRBD1 as a possible D gene (5 bases). V was clipped by 3 bases and J by 2 bases, with 11 bases between them. The CDR3 loop spans 14 amino acids. Per the germline V gene, CDR1 is SGHRS and CDR2 is YFSETQ. In DNA, the CDR3 is TGCGCCAGCAGCTCCGACAGTCCCAACTATGGCTACACCTTC. Protein: CASSSDSPNYGYTF.

The chain uses TRBV7-4 and TRBJ2-3, with 14 nucleotides matching TRBD2. V was pared by 5 bases and J by 5 bases, with 3 bases of the junction left unmatched. The germline V gene has CDR1 SGHVT and CDR2 SQSDAQ. The CDR3 covers 15 residues. The CDR3 sequence is CASSHGTSGGDTQYF. CDR3 sequence (DNA): TGTGCCAGCAGCCACGGGACTAGCGGGGGAGATACGCAGTATTTT.

The chain has TRBV10-3 and TRBJ1-4; 7 positions agree with TRBD1. The V gene's germline CDR1 is ENHRY and CDR2 SYGVKD. The CDR3 loop spans 14 amino acids. Trimming cost V 6 bases and J 5 bases; bases outside gene matches: 6. Written as DNA, the CDR3 is TGTGCCATCAGACCGCAGGGGGGGAATGAAAAACTGTTTTTT. Its protein is CAIRPQGGNEKLFF.

CDR3 nucleotides: TGTGCCACCGGACTAGCGGGGGGGCTGGAGACCCAGTACTTC. Translation gives CATGLAGGLETQYF. V usage is TRBV6-1 and J usage is TRBJ2-5; 15 nucleotides line up with TRBD2. The CDR3 sequence is 14 residues long. With V trimmed by 10 bases and J by 5 bases, 5 bases remained unmatched. From germline, CDR1 is MNHNS and CDR2 SASEGT.

This clonotype has a count of ten or more. V gene TRBV20-1 combines with J gene TRBJ1-6; D may be TRBD1 (5 bases). Germline V gene data show CDR1 as DFQATT and CDR2 as SNEGSKA (reference sequence). Trimming shortened V by 6 bases and J by 10 bases, and 16 bases separated the two germline ends. The CDR3 sequence is 13 residues long. CDR3 DNA: TGCAGTGCCCTCGGCAGGGTGGGATCACCCCTCCACTTT. Amino acids: CSALGRVGSPLHF.

This clonotype was found a few times. Possible read error: a much larger clone is one base away. V and J are TRBV11-2 and TRBJ1-3, with 9 positions matching TRBD1. Germline CDR1 reads SGHAT; CDR2 reads FQNNGV. The CDR3 consists of 19 residues. Written as DNA, the CDR3 is TGTGCCAGCAGCTCGCTCTTCGCGGGACAGGGCTATACAGGAAACACCATATGTTTT. It encodes CASSSLFAGQGYTGNTICF.

The chain recombines TRBV10-3 with TRBJ1-1; D uncertain. The CDR3 contains 13 residues. Germline CDR1 reads ENHRY; CDR2 reads SYGVKD. V was clipped by 4 bases and J by 5 bases, with 11 bases between them. The CDR3 DNA sequence: TGTGCCATCAGTGTCCGGGAAAAGACTGAAGCTTTCTTT. This encodes CAISVREKTEAFF.

A few counts support this clonotype. V and J are TRBV11-2 and TRBJ2-1; no reliable D call. Germline CDR1 SGHAT, CDR2 FQNNGV. The V gene lost 2 bases and the J gene lost 0 bases, with 17 bases spanning the gap. The CDR3 extends over 18 amino acids. The CDR3 loop reads CASSLSGVGKSSYNEQFF. The CDR3 nucleotides are TGTGCCAGCAGCTTAAGTGGGGTGGGCAAGAGCTCCTACAATGAGCAGTTCTTC.